This T cell receptor (beta chain) originates from a study of HIV-infected patients and healthy controls. Whole blood was used without fractionation, so all unsorted peripheral T cells were included. This clonotype was counted ten times or more. No antigen is known for it. Alpha and beta constant-region primers primed reverse transcription of about 470 ng RNA. Using multiplexing indices, alpha and beta chain libraries were generated apart by chain-specific third strand synthesis. A 5' RACE adapter with a random hexamer and the SP2 primer site was joined to cDNA. The library got P5 and P7 elements plus a second index, then an approximately 22-cycle PCR. Using its own MiXCR run on the 5' RACE reads, TCRdb lists one record per CDR3 protein. Of 7,000 to 9,000 distinct CDR3 sequences in the sample, approximately 9.1% were seen once. The CDR3 covers 17 residues. Germline V gene sequence: CDR1 SGHTA, CDR2 FQGNSA. The junction had 9 bases not matched to a gene; V was cut back by 3 bases and J by 4 bases.

Whole-study findings and limits: Healthy controls shared more CDR3 sequences between individuals than HIV-infected patients did.

The sequences come from blood, collected before antiretroviral therapy. V gene TRBV7-2 combines with J gene TRBJ2-3; TRBD2 aligns across 11 bases. The source of this sequence is an adult with HIV infection. The CDR3 is CASSLGSGGAGSDTQYF. Here the CDR3 DNA reads TGTGCCAGCAGCTTGGGTAGCGGGGGGGCCGGGTCAGATACGCAGTATTTT.